This TCR beta chain was sequenced in a study of cytomegalovirus exposure and HLA in healthy donors. Germline CDR1 reads LGHNT; CDR2 reads FRNRAP. J lost 0 bases, V lost 2 bases, and 5 bases had no gene match. The CDR3 runs to 17 residues. PCR involved 60 Vbeta and 13 Jbeta primers. Clones were read by immunoSEQ multiplex PCR, and TCRdb kept only the in-frame ones, dropping some. The sample lists under 140,000 clones; about 80% were seen once. Sequenced sample: PBMCs. The genes are TRBV12-5 and TRBJ2-3, with 10 bases identical to TRBD2. The clonotype originates from a woman aged 55 to 70 in good health and CMV-seropositive. The chain's CDR3 is CASGLSRTSGSTDTQYF. In DNA form, the CDR3 reads TGTGCTAGTGGTTTGTCCCGGACTAGCGGAAGCACAGATACGCAGTATTTT.